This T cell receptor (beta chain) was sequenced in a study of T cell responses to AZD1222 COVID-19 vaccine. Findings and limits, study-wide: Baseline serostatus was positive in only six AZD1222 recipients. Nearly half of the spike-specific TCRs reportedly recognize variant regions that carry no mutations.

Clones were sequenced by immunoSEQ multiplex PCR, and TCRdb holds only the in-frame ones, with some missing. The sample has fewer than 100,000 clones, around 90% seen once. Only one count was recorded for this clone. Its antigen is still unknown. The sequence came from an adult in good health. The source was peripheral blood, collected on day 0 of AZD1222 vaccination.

DNA of the CDR3: TGCGCCAGCAGCGCGGGACACGAGTACACTGAAGCTTTCTTT. It codes for CASSAGHEYTEAFF. The chain employs TRBV5-1 and TRBJ1-1, with a tentative D call TRBD1 (6 bases). Germline V gene sequence: CDR1 SGHRS, CDR2 YFSETQ. CDR3 size: 14 residues. The germline V and J ends were trimmed by 4 bases and 3 bases, with 13 bases remaining between them.